Following are 27 T cell receptor beta chains from one sample sequenced in a study of T-cell memory formation after mild COVID-19. TCRdb re-analysed the 5' RACE reads in MiXCR, keeping a single row per CDR3 protein. Among approximately 580,000 distinct CDR3 sequences, roughly 20% were seen once, and the ten largest hold around 13%. Specimen: PBMCs or a T cell subset sorted from them (not recorded which). The origin of the receptors is an adult woman who had mild COVID-19 (a few samples of this study predate the infection). Cell type and time point are not known.

This clonotype turned up a few times. This chain connects TRBV4-3 to TRBJ2-2; TRBD2 matches at 13 bases. Trimming at V came to 3 bases and at J to 5 bases, leaving 6 bases not matched to a gene. The CDR3 loop spans 17 amino acids. CDR1 is LGHNA and CDR2 is YSLEER in the germline V gene. CDR3 region: CASSHQLAGGPTGELFF. Here the CDR3 DNA reads TGCGCCAGCAGCCACCAACTAGCGGGAGGGCCTACCGGGGAGCTGTTTTTT.

The J gene is TRBJ2-1, the V gene TRBV12-3 or TRBV12-4, with a possible D match to TRBD2 (6 bases). The V end was cut by 5 bases, the J end by 4 bases, with 21 bases between. The CDR3 runs to 17 residues. The CDR3 sequence is CASSARVVPAGYNEQFF. CDR3 sequence (DNA): TGTGCCAGCAGTGCGCGAGTGGTTCCAGCGGGTTACAATGAGCAGTTCTTC.

V usage is TRBV29-1 and J usage is TRBJ2-6, with D perhaps TRBD1 (6 bases). The CDR3 is made up of 19 amino acids. The germline CDR1 and CDR2 sequences are SQVTM and ANQGSEA. Trimming removed 0 bases from V and 0 bases from J, with 18 bases in between. The CDR3 loop is CSVEDHRGGLYSGANVLTF. For the CDR3, the DNA is TGCAGCGTTGAAGATCATCGAGGGGGTCTTTACTCTGGGGCCAACGTCCTGACTTTC.

This clonotype showed up many times. In DNA form, the CDR3 reads TGTGCCACCAGCAAATCCTCGGGACCCAGCACAGATACGCAGTATTTT. This gives the protein CATSKSSGPSTDTQYF. The chain employs TRBV15 and TRBJ2-3; D tentatively reads TRBD1 or TRBD2 (5 bases each). The germline gives CDR1 LNHNV, CDR2 YYDKDF (reference sequence). CDR3 length: 16 residues. Trimming removed 4 bases at V and 0 bases at J, with 14 bases between.

This clonotype was recorded at least ten times. CDR3 protein: CSVEGTGEVEAFF. The CDR3 nucleotides read TGCAGCGTTGAAGGGACAGGGGAGGTTGAAGCTTTCTTT. The V and J genes are TRBV29-1 and TRBJ1-1; 9 positions agree with TRBD1. The CDR3 runs to 13 residues. V dropped 1 base and J dropped 7; count of bases not matched to a gene: 4. From germline, CDR1 is SQVTM and CDR2 ANQGSEA.

V gene TRBV25-1 combines with J gene TRBJ2-1; D may be TRBD1 (6 bases). Germline CDR1 is MGHDK and CDR2 is SYGVNS. Trimming took 3 bases from V and 6 from J, leaving 15 bases between them. This CDR3 region has 15 residues. CDR3 DNA: TGTGCCAGCAGTGACACCTCGGGACACCGCAATGAGCAGTTCTTC. This translates into CASSDTSGHRNEQFF.

This chain uses TRBV9 with TRBJ2-5; 8 nucleotides align to TRBD2. The CDR3 spans 14 residues. J was trimmed by 5 bases and V by 4 bases; bases with no gene match: 7. Per the germline V gene, CDR1 is SGDLS and CDR2 is YYNGEE. The CDR3 reads CASSWGGGQETQYF. For the CDR3, the DNA is TGTGCCAGCAGCTGGGGCGGGGGGCAGGAGACCCAGTACTTC.

The rearrangement links TRBV4-2 to TRBJ1-6; D is undetermined. The CDR3 extends over 15 amino acids. The ends were cut back, 0 bases at V and 2 bases at J, with 5 bases in the middle. Per germline, CDR1 LGHNA and CDR2 YNFKEQ. The CDR3 sequence: CASSQDLPYNSPLHF. The CDR3 DNA reads as TGTGCCAGCAGCCAAGATCTGCCCTATAATTCACCCCTCCACTTT.

The chain combines TRBV4-1 with TRBJ2-1; TRBD2 agrees at 8 bases. Germline V CDR1 and CDR2: MGHRA, YSYEKL. The V segment lost 4 bases and the J segment 2 bases; nucleotides outside the gene matches: 4. The CDR3 is 15 residues long. The CDR3 region has the DNA TGCGCCAGCAGCCTTCTAGCGGGTCCCTACAATGAGCAGTTCTTC. It is translated as CASSLLAGPYNEQFF.

V and J are TRBV5-4 and TRBJ2-3; 13 positions match TRBD2. Germline V lookup: CDR1 SGHNT, CDR2 YYREEE (reference sequence). The CDR3 sequence is 16 residues long. The ends lost 5 bases at V and 2 bases at J; junction bases unmatched: 5. As DNA, the CDR3 is TGTGCCAGCAGGTCGACTAGCGGGGGGTTCACAGATACGCAGTATTTT. Its translation is CASRSTSGGFTDTQYF.

This clonotype was detected once. The gene calls are TRBV2 and TRBJ1-5, with TRBD1 matching over 8 bases. V lost 7 bases and J lost 5; bases outside the gene matches: 4. The CDR3 sequence is 13 residues long. Germline CDR1 SNHLY, CDR2 FYNNEI. CDR3 DNA sequence: TGTGCCAGCAAGAACAGGGGGGATCAGCCCCAGCATTTT. It specifies CASKNRGDQPQHF.

This clonotype has just a few counts. This chain links TRBV7-2 with TRBJ2-2, with D unclear. Germline V gene lookup returns CDR1 SGHTA and CDR2 FQGNSA. The V end was cut by 5 bases, the J end by 5 bases, with 15 bases between. The CDR3 extends over 15 amino acids. The CDR3 nucleotides are TGTGCCAGCAGCGAAGGACCGATAGGGACCGGGGAGCTGTTTTTT. Amino acids: CASSEGPIGTGELFF.

The table lists this clonotype with many counts. The gene calls are TRBV2 and TRBJ1-5; the match to TRBD1 covers 7 bases. There are 14 residues in the CDR3. CDR1 and CDR2 (germline): SNHLY, FYNNEI. The junction had 2 bases not matched to a gene; V was cut back by 4 bases and J by 2 bases. The CDR3: CASSGTGGNQPQHF. CDR3 DNA sequence: TGTGCCAGCAGTGGAACAGGGGGCAATCAGCCCCAGCATTTT.

This clonotype was counted between two and nine times. The chain combines TRBV25-1 with TRBJ2-1; D perhaps matches TRBD2 (5 bases). Trimming took 8 bases from V and 11 from J, leaving 13 bases between them. The CDR3 loop spans 11 amino acids. Germline lookup yields CDR1 MGHDK and CDR2 SYGVNS. The CDR3 sequence: CASDYQNKQFF. The CDR3 DNA is TGTGCCAGCGACTACCAGAACAAGCAGTTCTTC.

There are a few counts of this clonotype. This chain connects TRBV5-5 to TRBJ2-5; D may match TRBD1 or TRBD2 (5 bases each). The V and J ends lost 0 bases and 7 bases respectively, with 13 bases between them. Germline V lookup: CDR1 SGHKS, CDR2 YYEKEE (reference sequence). This CDR3 region has 14 residues. CDR3 region: CASSLEGPIGTQYF. Here the CDR3 DNA reads TGTGCCAGCAGCTTGGAGGGACCAATAGGGACCCAGTACTTC.

The chain uses TRBV5-1 and TRBJ2-1; 12 bases agree with TRBD2. Looked up from germline, CDR1 is SGHRS and CDR2 is YFSETQ. The junction had 10 bases not matched to a gene; V was cut back by 4 bases and J by 8 bases. This CDR3 is 16 amino acids long. The CDR3 nucleotides are TGCGCCAGCAGCGTGACTAGCGGGGGCATGGGGCATGAGCAGTTCTTC. It yields the protein CASSVTSGGMGHEQFF.

On this clonotype itself: The germline gene is not matched at one end of the junction; a read error may be the cause. The CDR3 region has the DNA TGTGCCAGCAGCTTAAGAAACCGTGAGATCCTATTC. It yields the protein CASSLRNREILF. The gene calls are TRBV13 and TRBJ1-2, with D unresolved. The CDR3 is 12 residues long. The germline V gene encodes CDR1 PRHDT and CDR2 FYEKMQ (reference sequence).

The rearrangement links TRBV20-1 to TRBJ2-4; 8 bases match TRBD1. Germline V gene sequence: CDR1 DFQATT, CDR2 SNEGSKA (reference sequence). Trimming removed 4 bases from V and 3 bases from J; junction bases left unmatched: 8. The CDR3 length is 15 residues. CDR3 residues: CSAKDRGDSKNIQYF. The CDR3 bases are TGCAGTGCTAAAGACAGGGGAGACAGCAAAAACATTCAGTACTTC.

This chain uses TRBV20-1 with TRBJ2-3; tentatively, D is TRBD1 (6 bases). The V end was cut by 5 bases, the J end by 4 bases, with 19 bases between. The CDR3 length is 15 residues. CDR1 DFQATT and CDR2 SNEGSKA come from the germline V gene (reference sequence). In nucleotides, the CDR3 is TGCAGTGCTCCTCACCACAGGGTAGTATCAGATACGCAGTATTTT. This translates into CSAPHHRVVSDTQYF.

This clonotype was seen more than once but under ten times. The chain employs TRBV7-6 and TRBJ2-3, with 7 nucleotides matching TRBD1. The length of the CDR3 is 16 residues. The germline V gene has CDR1 SGHVS and CDR2 FNYEAQ. Germline trimming cut 0 bases from V and 3 bases from J; bases unmatched to any gene: 6. Here the CDR3 DNA reads TGTGCCAGCAGCTTAGCCACAGGGGTCGTAACAGATACGCAGTATTTT. Translation: CASSLATGVVTDTQYF.

CDR3 protein: CSAGNYRPEYYEQYF. CDR3 sequence (DNA): TGCAGTGCGGGTAACTATCGGCCTGAATACTACGAGCAGTACTTC. The V gene is TRBV20-1, the J gene TRBJ2-7; D gene uncertain. This CDR3 is 15 amino acids long. The germline V gene encodes CDR1 DFQATT and CDR2 SNEGSKA (reference sequence). V lost 6 bases to trimming and J lost 3 bases, with 21 bases between them.

This clonotype appeared once. The V and J genes are TRBV15 and TRBJ2-7; TRBD2 might be the D (6 bases). The germline gives CDR1 LNHNV, CDR2 YYDKDF (reference sequence). The CDR3 sequence is 14 residues long. The V end lost 0 bases, the J end lost 9 bases, and 15 bases lay between the germline ends. The CDR3 spells CATSRDWDGGAQYF. CDR3 DNA sequence: TGTGCCACCAGCAGAGATTGGGACGGGGGAGCGCAGTACTTC. Full variable domain (rest looked up from reference TRBV15 and TRBJ2-7): DAMVIQNPRYQVTQFGKPVTLSCSQTLNHNVMYWYQQKSSQAPKLLFHYYDKDFNNEADTPDNFQSRRPNTSFCFLDIRSPGLGDTAMYLCATSRDWDGGAQYFGPGTRLTVT.

The rearrangement uses TRBV25-1 and TRBJ2-3, with 8 bases aligning to TRBD1. The germline V gene has CDR1 MGHDK and CDR2 SYGVNS. V was pared by 5 bases and J by 2 bases, with 9 bases of the junction left unmatched. This CDR3 has 16 amino acids. CDR3 nucleotide sequence: TGTGCCAGCAGTCCCGAGACAGGGGAGTCCACAGATACGCAGTATTTT. Amino acids: CASSPETGESTDTQYF.

This clonotype has just a few counts. The rearrangement uses TRBV12-3 or TRBV12-4 and TRBJ1-5, with 7 bases fitting TRBD1. V dropped 1 base and J dropped 2; count of bases not matched to a gene: 8. The CDR3 covers 17 residues. The CDR3 reads CASSLGSGGGGNQPQHF. The CDR3 bases are TGTGCCAGCAGTTTAGGTAGTGGAGGGGGCGGCAATCAGCCCCAGCATTTT.

This clonotype appeared many times. The chain carries TRBV7-2 and TRBJ2-3, with 10 bases identical to TRBD2. The CDR3 spans 16 residues. CDR1 is SGHTA and CDR2 is FQGNSA in the germline V gene. With V trimmed by 2 bases and J by 0 bases, 2 bases remained unmatched. The DNA for the CDR3 is TGTGCCAGCAGCTTAAGCGGGAGGGCTAGCACAGATACGCAGTATTTT. As protein: CASSLSGRASTDTQYF.

This clonotype was detected only a few times. The rearrangement joins TRBV6-2 or TRBV6-3 to TRBJ2-2, with 7 bases identical to TRBD2. This CDR3 is 16 amino acids long. The V gene's germline CDR1 is MNHEY and CDR2 SVGEGT. J gave up 2 bases and V 0 bases, and 3 bases lay outside the gene matches. CDR3 loop: CASSYSTAGNTGELFF. The DNA for the CDR3 is TGTGCCAGCAGTTACTCGACAGCGGGAAACACCGGGGAGCTGTTTTTT.

This chain joins TRBV20-1 and TRBJ2-1; 7 bases are shared with TRBD1. Per germline, CDR1 DFQATT and CDR2 SNEGSKA (reference sequence). The CDR3 is 14 amino acids. J lost 0 bases, V lost 7 bases, and 6 bases had no gene match. This CDR3 is CSGRSGGSYNEQFF. The CDR3 coding sequence is TGCAGTGGGCGGTCAGGGGGCTCCTACAATGAGCAGTTCTTC.